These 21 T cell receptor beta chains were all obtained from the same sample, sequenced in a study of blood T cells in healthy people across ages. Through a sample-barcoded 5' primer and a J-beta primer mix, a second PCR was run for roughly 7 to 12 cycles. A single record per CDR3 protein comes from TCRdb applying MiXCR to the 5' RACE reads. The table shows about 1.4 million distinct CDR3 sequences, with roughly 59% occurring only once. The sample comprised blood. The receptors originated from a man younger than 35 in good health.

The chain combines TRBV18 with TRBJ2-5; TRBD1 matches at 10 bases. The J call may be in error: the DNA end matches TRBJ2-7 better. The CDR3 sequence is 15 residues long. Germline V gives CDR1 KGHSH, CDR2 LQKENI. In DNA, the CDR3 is TGTGCCAGCTCACCACCGAAGGGACAGGGGACCGAGCAGTACTTC. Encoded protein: CASSPPKGQGTEQYF.

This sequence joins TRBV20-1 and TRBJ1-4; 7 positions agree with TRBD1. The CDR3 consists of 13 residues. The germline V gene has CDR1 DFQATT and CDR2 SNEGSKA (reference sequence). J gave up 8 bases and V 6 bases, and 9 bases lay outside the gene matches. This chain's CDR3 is CSAQQGSGEKLFF. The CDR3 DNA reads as TGCAGTGCCCAACAGGGGTCTGGAGAAAAACTGTTTTTT.

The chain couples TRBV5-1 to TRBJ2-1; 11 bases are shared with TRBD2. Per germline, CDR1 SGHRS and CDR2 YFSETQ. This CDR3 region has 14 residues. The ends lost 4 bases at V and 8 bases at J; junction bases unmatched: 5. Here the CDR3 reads CASSPSGGRDEQFF. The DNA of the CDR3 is TGCGCCAGCAGCCCTAGCGGGGGGCGCGATGAGCAGTTCTTC.

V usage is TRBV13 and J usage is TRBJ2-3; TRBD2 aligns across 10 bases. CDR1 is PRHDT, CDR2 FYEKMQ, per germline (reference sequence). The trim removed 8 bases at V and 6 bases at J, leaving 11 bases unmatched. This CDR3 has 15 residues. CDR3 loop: CASGSRTSGPDTQYF. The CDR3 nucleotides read TGTGCCAGCGGGTCTCGGACTAGCGGCCCTGATACGCAGTATTTT.

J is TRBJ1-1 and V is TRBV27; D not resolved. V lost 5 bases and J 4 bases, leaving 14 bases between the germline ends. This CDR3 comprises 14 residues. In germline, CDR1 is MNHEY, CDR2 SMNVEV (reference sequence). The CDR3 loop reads CASSLYGQGTEAFF. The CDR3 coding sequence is TGTGCCAGCAGTCTTTATGGGCAAGGCACTGAAGCTTTCTTT.

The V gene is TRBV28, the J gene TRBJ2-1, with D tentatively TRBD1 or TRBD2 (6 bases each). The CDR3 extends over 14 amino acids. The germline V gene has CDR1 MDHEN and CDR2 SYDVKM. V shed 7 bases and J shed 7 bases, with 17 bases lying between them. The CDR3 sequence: CASMLGGPSNEQFF. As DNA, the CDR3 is TGTGCCAGCATGTTAGGGGGGCCTTCTAATGAGCAGTTCTTC.

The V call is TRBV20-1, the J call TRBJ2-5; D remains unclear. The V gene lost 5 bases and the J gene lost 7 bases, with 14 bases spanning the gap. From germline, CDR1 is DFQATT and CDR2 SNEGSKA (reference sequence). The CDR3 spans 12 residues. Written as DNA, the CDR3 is TGCAGTGCTGACAAAACAAGTCGGACCCAGTACTTC. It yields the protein CSADKTSRTQYF.

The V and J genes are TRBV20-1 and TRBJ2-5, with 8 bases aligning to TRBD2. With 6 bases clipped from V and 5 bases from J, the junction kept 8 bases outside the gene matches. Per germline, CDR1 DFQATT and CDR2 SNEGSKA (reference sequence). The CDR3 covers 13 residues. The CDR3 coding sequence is TGCAGTGCAGCCGGGAGGGGATGGGAGACCCAGTACTTC. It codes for CSAAGRGWETQYF.

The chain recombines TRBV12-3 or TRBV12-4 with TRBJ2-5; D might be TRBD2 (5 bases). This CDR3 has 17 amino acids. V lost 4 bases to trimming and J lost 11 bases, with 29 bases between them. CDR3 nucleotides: TGTGCCAGCAGTTCGTTCGGGGTTCGGGAAGGCACCAATGAGCAGTACTTC. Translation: CASSSFGVREGTNEQYF.

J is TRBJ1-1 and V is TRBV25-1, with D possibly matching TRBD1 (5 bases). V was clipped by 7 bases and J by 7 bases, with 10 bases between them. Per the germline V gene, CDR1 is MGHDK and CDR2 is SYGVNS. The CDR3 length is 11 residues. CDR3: CASMGQGEAFF. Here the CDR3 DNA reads TGTGCCAGCATGGGGCAGGGTGAAGCTTTCTTT. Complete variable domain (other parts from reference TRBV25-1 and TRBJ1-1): EADIYQTPRYLVIGTGKKITLECSQTMGHDKMYWYQQDPGMELHLIHYSYGVNSTEKGDLSSESTVSRIRTEHFPLTLESARPSHTSQYLCASMGQGEAFFGQGTRLTVV.

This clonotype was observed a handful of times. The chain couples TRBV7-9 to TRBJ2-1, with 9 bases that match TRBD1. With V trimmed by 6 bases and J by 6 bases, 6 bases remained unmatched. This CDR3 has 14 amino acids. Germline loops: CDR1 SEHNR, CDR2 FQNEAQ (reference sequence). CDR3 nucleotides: TGTGCCAGCAGGGGGGGACAGGGCGGCAATGAGCAGTTCTTC. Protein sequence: CASRGGQGGNEQFF.

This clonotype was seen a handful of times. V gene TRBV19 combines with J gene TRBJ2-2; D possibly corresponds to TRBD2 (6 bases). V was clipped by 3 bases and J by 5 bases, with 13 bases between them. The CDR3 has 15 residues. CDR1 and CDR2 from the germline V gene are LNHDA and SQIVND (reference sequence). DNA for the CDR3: TGTGCCAGTAGTATCCCGGGACTTGAGACCGGGGAGCTGTTTTTT. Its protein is CASSIPGLETGELFF. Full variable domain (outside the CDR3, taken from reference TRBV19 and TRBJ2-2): DGGITQSPKYLFRKEGQNVTLSCEQNLNHDAMYWYRQDPGQGLRLIYYSQIVNDFQKGDIAEGYSVSREKKESFPLTVTSAQKNPTAFYLCASSIPGLETGELFFGEGSRLTVL.

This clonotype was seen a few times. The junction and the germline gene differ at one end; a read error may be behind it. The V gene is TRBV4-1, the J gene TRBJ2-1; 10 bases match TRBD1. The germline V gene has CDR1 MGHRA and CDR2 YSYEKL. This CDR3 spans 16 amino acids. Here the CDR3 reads CASSQDGQGAYNEQFF. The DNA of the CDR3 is TGTGCCAGCAGCCAAGATGGACAGGGGGCCTACAATGAGCAGTTCTTC.

DNA of the CDR3: TGTGCCAGCAGTCCCCTTGGGGGACGGCTCACTGAAGCTTTCTTT. Translation: CASSPLGGRLTEAFF. The chain couples TRBV25-1 to TRBJ1-1; possibly TRBD1 for D (5 bases). This CDR3 comprises 15 residues. V was shortened by 5 bases and J by 4 bases, with 17 bases between the two germline ends. CDR1 is MGHDK, CDR2 SYGVNS, per germline.

CDR3 DNA: TGTGCCAGCAGGGAACAGGGGGCGGGACAGCCCCAGCATTTT. Its translation: CASREQGAGQPQHF. This sequence joins TRBV28 and TRBJ1-5, with 9 bases that match TRBD1. There are 14 residues in the CDR3. Germline CDR1 and CDR2: MDHEN and SYDVKM. The ends lost 6 bases at V and 7 bases at J; junction bases unmatched: 7.

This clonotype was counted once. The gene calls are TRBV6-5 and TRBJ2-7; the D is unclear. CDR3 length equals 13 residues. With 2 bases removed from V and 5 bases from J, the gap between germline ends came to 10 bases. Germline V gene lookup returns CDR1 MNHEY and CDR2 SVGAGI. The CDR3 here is CASSYLGWDEQYF. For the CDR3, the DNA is TGTGCCAGCAGTTACCTGGGCTGGGACGAGCAGTACTTC.

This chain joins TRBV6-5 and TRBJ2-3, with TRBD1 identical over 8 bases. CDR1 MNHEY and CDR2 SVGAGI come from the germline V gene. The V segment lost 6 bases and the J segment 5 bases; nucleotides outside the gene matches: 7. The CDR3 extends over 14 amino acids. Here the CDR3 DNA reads TGTGCCAGCAGCCGCGGACAGGGATTAGATACGCAGTATTTT. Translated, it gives CASSRGQGLDTQYF.

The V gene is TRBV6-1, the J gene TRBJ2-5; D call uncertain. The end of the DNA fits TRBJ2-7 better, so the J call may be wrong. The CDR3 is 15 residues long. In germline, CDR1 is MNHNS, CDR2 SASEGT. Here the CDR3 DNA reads TGTGCCAGCAGTGAAGCGGTAGTTTCTACATACGAGCAGTACTTC. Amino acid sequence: CASSEAVVSTYEQYF.

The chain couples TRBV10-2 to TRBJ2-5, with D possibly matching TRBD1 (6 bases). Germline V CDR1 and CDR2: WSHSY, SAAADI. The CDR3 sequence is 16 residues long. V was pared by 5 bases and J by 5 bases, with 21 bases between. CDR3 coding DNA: TGCGCCAGCAGTCCGTGGCCTCAGGGGAAGAGGGAGACCCAGTACTTC. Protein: CASSPWPQGKRETQYF.

CDR3 protein: CASSRLLGGGAQFF. As DNA, the CDR3 is TGTGCCAGCAGCCGCCTACTGGGCGGGGGGGCCCAGTTCTTC. This chain uses TRBV14 with TRBJ2-1; 9 positions match TRBD2. CDR3 length equals 14 residues. V gave up 4 bases and J gave up 13 bases; unmatched junction bases: 11. Per germline, CDR1 SGHDN and CDR2 FVKESK.

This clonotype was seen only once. Written as DNA, the CDR3 is TGCAGCGCCGAGGGCCCCGGACTAGCGGCCAAAAACTCCTACAATGAGCAGTTCTTC. Translation gives CSAEGPGLAAKNSYNEQFF. The chain links TRBV29-1 to TRBJ2-1, with 10 bases that match TRBD2. The germline gives CDR1 SQVTM, CDR2 ANQGSEA. Germline trimming cut 7 bases from V and 0 bases from J; bases unmatched to any gene: 18. The CDR3 runs to 19 residues.